This T cell receptor beta chain was sequenced in a study of OX40 agonist ivuxolimab in advanced cancers. V trimming: 5 bases; J trimming: 0 bases; junction bases outside the gene matches: 4. CDR3 size: 14 residues. The germline gives CDR1 GTSNPN, CDR2 SVGIG (reference sequence). Repertoires were generated with immunoSEQ multiplex PCR, while TCRdb's copy carries only in-frame clones and drops some. Here the sample spans under 20,000 clones, around 62% being singletons. The TCR comes from an adult with an advanced solid tumor such as melanoma, head and neck, liver or kidney cancer. The input for sequencing was CD4+ or CD8+ T cells sorted from blood, taken in a trial of the OX40 agonist ivuxolimab. The chain couples TRBV30 to TRBJ1-3, with 7 positions matching TRBD1. Written as DNA, the CDR3 is TGTGCCTGGGGAGGGGGCTCCTCTGGAAACACCATATATTTT. Amino acids: CAWGGGSSGNTIYF.